This T cell receptor beta chain originates from a study of blood T cells in healthy people across ages. Broader study findings: Strongly correlated with naive T cell percentage was TCR beta diversity.

As concerns this clonotype: The target antigen is unknown.

The ends were cut back, 3 bases at V and 0 bases at J, with 10 bases in the middle. There are 15 residues in the CDR3. Germline lookup yields CDR1 MDHEN and CDR2 SYDVKM. A J-beta primer mix and a sample-barcoded 5' primer were used in a second PCR of about 7 to 12 cycles. A template-switch adaptor that had 12 random nucleotides put a tag on each cDNA molecule. MiXCR was run by TCRdb on the 5' RACE reads, yielding one entry per CDR3 protein. The data contain under 1,100,000 distinct CDR3 sequences, approximately 25% of them singletons. In addition, the sample was reused for a study of T cells of mothers and their children. As reported in that work: Related mother and child pairs showed slightly greater overlap (not significant) than unrelated pairs did. Detection yielded no persistent microchimeric T cell clones.

The specimen sequenced was blood. The chain combines TRBV28 with TRBJ2-3; tentative D call: TRBD1 (5 bases). The receptor comes from a girl aged 2-15 years in good health. The CDR3 nucleotides are TGTGCCAGCAGTTTTGGGGCGACTAGCACAGATACGCAGTATTTT. Protein sequence: CASSFGATSTDTQYF.